Presented here are 19 T cell receptor beta chains from one specimen sequenced in a study of T cell responses to AZD1222 COVID-19 vaccine. Profiled with immunoSEQ multiplex PCR; TCRdb holds only in-frame clones, not every one. The sample contains some 150,000 clones, about 92% of which appear only once. The sample here was peripheral blood, taken on day 0 of MenACWY control vaccination. The receptors originated from an adult in good health.

The gene calls are TRBV5-4 and TRBJ1-1, with D unresolved. V was pared by 4 bases and J by 1 base, with 11 bases between. There are 14 residues in the CDR3. Germline V CDR1 and CDR2: SGHNT, YYREEE (reference sequence). The CDR3: CASSGLGWNTEAFF. CDR3 DNA sequence: TGTGCCAGCAGCGGATTGGGCTGGAACACTGAAGCTTTCTTT.

The chain carries TRBV10-3 and TRBJ2-2; 7 nucleotides agree with TRBD1. The CDR3 covers 17 residues. J gave up 3 bases and V 6 bases, and 13 bases lay outside the gene matches. Germline V gene data show CDR1 as ENHRY and CDR2 as SYGVKD. CDR3 sequence (DNA): TGTGCCATCAGACGGGGACAGTGGGATATGGACACCGGGGAGCTGTTTTTT. Translation: CAIRRGQWDMDTGELFF.

For the CDR3, the DNA is TGTGCCAGCTCATCAAACCGGGACAAGCCTAATTCACCCCTCCACTTT. This encodes CASSSNRDKPNSPLHF. This chain links TRBV18 with TRBJ1-6; D is possibly TRBD1 (6 bases). Germline CDR1 and CDR2: KGHSH and LQKENI. With 5 bases removed from V and 6 bases from J, the gap between germline ends came to 17 bases. CDR3 length equals 16 residues. The full variable domain, with the rest looked up from reference TRBV18 and TRBJ1-6, is NAGVMQNPRHLVRRRGQEARLRCSPMKGHSHVYWYRQLPEEGLKFMVYLQKENIIDESGMPKERFSAEFPKEGPSILRIQQVVRGDSAAYFCASSSNRDKPNSPLHFGNGTRLTVT.

This rearrangement joins TRBV13 to TRBJ1-3, with TRBD1 identical over 11 bases. Germline V gene data show CDR1 as PRHDT and CDR2 as FYEKMQ (reference sequence). The CDR3 length is 15 residues. Germline trimming cut 4 bases from V and 5 bases from J; bases unmatched to any gene: 4. This CDR3 is CASSSGTGGRNTIYF. In DNA, the CDR3 is TGTGCCAGCAGCTCGGGGACAGGGGGAAGAAACACCATATATTTT.

This chain links TRBV27 with TRBJ1-5; maybe TRBD1 (5 bases). Per the germline V gene, CDR1 is MNHEY and CDR2 is SMNVEV (reference sequence). The CDR3 length is 15 residues. Trimming shortened V by 3 bases and J by 1 base, and 10 bases separated the two germline ends. CDR3 DNA: TGTGCCAGCAGTTTTCAGGGAATAAGCAATCAGCCCCAGCATTTT. Encoded protein: CASSFQGISNQPQHF.

V usage is TRBV2 and J usage is TRBJ1-2; possibly TRBD1 for D (5 bases). Germline values: CDR1 SNHLY, CDR2 FYNNEI. Trimming pared 3 bases from V and 7 bases from J, leaving 12 bases between. CDR3 length equals 13 residues. Written as DNA, the CDR3 is TGTGCCAGCAGTGAGGCAGGGTTGGTTGGCTACACCTTC. Translation: CASSEAGLVGYTF.

This chain connects TRBV3-1 (or the pseudogene TRBV3-2) to TRBJ1-1; D might be TRBD1 (5 bases). V was cut by 1 base and J by 0 bases, with 12 bases left in between. Germline values: CDR1 LGHDT, CDR2 YNNKEL (reference sequence). There are 16 residues in the CDR3. CDR3 DNA sequence: TGTGCCAGCAGCCAAGGGGGGAGAGGGCTGAACACTGAAGCTTTCTTT. Its translation: CASSQGGRGLNTEAFF.

The chain carries TRBV7-9 and TRBJ1-5; D is perhaps TRBD1 (5 bases). Trimming removed 5 bases from V and 11 bases from J, with 19 bases in between. CDR3 length: 14 amino acids. CDR1 SEHNR and CDR2 FQNEAQ come from the germline V gene (reference sequence). As DNA, the CDR3 is TGTGCCAGCAGCCACACAGGAGAATCGTTGACCCAGCATTTT. Its protein is CASSHTGESLTQHF.

V usage is TRBV19 and J usage is TRBJ1-5; 7 bases map to TRBD1. This CDR3 comprises 14 residues. Germline V CDR1 and CDR2: LNHDA, SQIVND (reference sequence). V shed 3 bases and J 7 bases; nucleotides not matched to a gene: 6. The CDR3 here is CASSIDREVQPQHF. Here the CDR3 DNA reads TGTGCCAGTAGTATCGACAGGGAGGTGCAGCCCCAGCATTTT.

The chain carries TRBV7-9 and TRBJ1-5; D might be TRBD1 (5 bases). The CDR3 totals 13 residues. From germline, CDR1 is SEHNR and CDR2 FQNEAQ (reference sequence). Trimming removed 5 bases at V and 3 bases at J, with 8 bases between. CDR3 nucleotide sequence: TGTGCCAGCAGCCACAGGACCAATCAGCCCCAGCATTTT. Translating gives CASSHRTNQPQHF.

V and J are TRBV28 and TRBJ1-5; no definite D call. With 4 bases removed from V and 0 bases from J, the gap between germline ends came to 10 bases. The CDR3 extends over 15 amino acids. Germline CDR1 is MDHEN and CDR2 is SYDVKM. The CDR3 sequence: CASSSRVDSNQPQHF. CDR3 bases: TGTGCCAGCAGTTCCCGAGTAGATAGCAATCAGCCCCAGCATTTT.

The chain employs TRBV14 and TRBJ1-2, with 7 positions matching TRBD1. The CDR3 spans 15 residues. V was clipped by 2 bases and J by 5 bases; unmatched bases: 8. Germline CDR1 SGHDN, CDR2 FVKESK. CDR3 coding DNA: TGTGCCAGCAGCCAATACGGGACAGCTATGTATGGCTACACCTTC. Translating it yields CASSQYGTAMYGYTF.

The chain recombines TRBV18 with TRBJ2-5; 10 bases map to TRBD2. This CDR3 contains 14 residues. Germline-derived CDR1 and CDR2 are KGHSH and LQKENI. V trimming: 3 bases; J trimming: 4 bases; junction bases outside the gene matches: 2. The CDR3 protein is CASSPSGGAETQYF. CDR3 DNA: TGTGCCAGCTCACCGAGCGGGGGGGCAGAGACCCAGTACTTC.

CDR3 in amino acids: CASSPQVAEQYF. The CDR3 region has the DNA TGTGCCAGCAGTCCTCAGGTGGCCGAGCAGTACTTC. V usage is TRBV7-9 and J usage is TRBJ2-7; no clear D. Trimming stripped 6 bases from V and 6 bases from J, with 12 bases between. The germline gives CDR1 SEHNR, CDR2 FQNEAQ (reference sequence). The CDR3 sequence is 12 residues long.

A note on this clone: Within the sample, other DNA sequences also encode this same CDR3. The rearrangement joins TRBV7-9 to TRBJ1-6; D not certain. Germline V CDR1 and CDR2: SEHNR, FQNEAQ (reference sequence). The CDR3 is 12 residues long. The V gene lost 1 base and the J gene lost 10 bases, with 5 bases spanning the gap. The CDR3 DNA sequence: TGTGCCAGCAGCTTAGGATCATCACCCCTCCACTTT. Translating gives CASSLGSSPLHF.

Here the CDR3 reads CASSIVPQGLGTEAFF. The DNA of the CDR3 is TGTGCCAGTAGTATAGTCCCCCAGGGGCTAGGCACTGAAGCTTTCTTT. The chain is built from TRBV19 and TRBJ1-1, with TRBD1 as a possible D gene (6 bases). Trimming removed 1 base from V and 4 bases from J, with 16 bases in between. This CDR3 has 16 residues. The germline V gene encodes CDR1 LNHDA and CDR2 SQIVND (reference sequence). Looking up the rest from reference TRBV19 and TRBJ1-1 gives the full variable domain: DGGITQSPKYLFRKEGQNVTLSCEQNLNHDAMYWYRQDPGQGLRLIYYSQIVNDFQKGDIAEGYSVSREKKESFPLTVTSAQKNPTAFYLCASSIVPQGLGTEAFFGQGTRLTVV.

This sequence joins TRBV7-2 and TRBJ2-6; D is undetermined. The CDR3 has 17 residues. V was cut by 5 bases and J by 0 bases, with 14 bases left in between. Germline values: CDR1 SGHTA, CDR2 FQGNSA. CDR3 loop: CASSLGPRSSGANVLTF. DNA of the CDR3: TGTGCCAGCAGCCTCGGCCCTCGAAGCTCTGGGGCCAACGTCCTGACTTTC.

The V gene is TRBV4-1, the J gene TRBJ2-7; 7 nucleotides align to TRBD1. This CDR3 spans 16 amino acids. CDR1 is MGHRA, CDR2 YSYEKL, per germline. V was clipped by 3 bases and J by 6 bases; unmatched bases: 14. The CDR3 DNA reads as TGCGCCAGCAGCCAGACCCCGCGACAGGGTTCGGGCGAGCAGTACTTC. This translates into CASSQTPRQGSGEQYF.

This chain uses TRBV9 with TRBJ1-6, with D possibly TRBD1 on 5 matching bases. Deletions cut 0 bases from V and 6 bases from J, with 16 bases between. From germline, CDR1 is SGDLS and CDR2 YYNGEE. The CDR3 is 17 amino acids. DNA of the CDR3: TGTGCCAGCAGCGTAGAGGGTGGGAGGGGAGGTAATTCACCCCTCCACTTT. Translating it yields CASSVEGGRGGNSPLHF.